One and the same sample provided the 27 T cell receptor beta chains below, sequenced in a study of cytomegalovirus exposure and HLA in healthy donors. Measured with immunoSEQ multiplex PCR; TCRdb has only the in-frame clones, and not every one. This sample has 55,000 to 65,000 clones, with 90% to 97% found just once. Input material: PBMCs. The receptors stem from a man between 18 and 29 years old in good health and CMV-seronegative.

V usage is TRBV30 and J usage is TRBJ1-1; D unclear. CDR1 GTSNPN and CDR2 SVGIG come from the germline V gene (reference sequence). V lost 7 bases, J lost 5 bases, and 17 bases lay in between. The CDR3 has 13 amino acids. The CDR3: CAFAPAYYTEAFF. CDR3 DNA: TGTGCCTTCGCACCTGCGTATTATACTGAAGCTTTCTTT. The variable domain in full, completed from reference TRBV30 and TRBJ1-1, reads SQTIHQWPATLVQPVGSPLSLECTVEGTSNPNLYWYRQAAGRGLQLLFYSVGIGQISSEVPQNLSASRPQDRQFILSSKKLLLSDSGFYLCAFAPAYYTEAFFGQGTRLTVV.

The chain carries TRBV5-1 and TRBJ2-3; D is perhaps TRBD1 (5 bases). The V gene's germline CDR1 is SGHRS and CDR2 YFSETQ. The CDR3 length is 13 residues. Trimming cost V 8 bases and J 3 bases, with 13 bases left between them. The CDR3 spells CASFAAGTDTQYF. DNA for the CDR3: TGCGCCAGTTTCGCGGCAGGGACAGATACGCAGTATTTT.

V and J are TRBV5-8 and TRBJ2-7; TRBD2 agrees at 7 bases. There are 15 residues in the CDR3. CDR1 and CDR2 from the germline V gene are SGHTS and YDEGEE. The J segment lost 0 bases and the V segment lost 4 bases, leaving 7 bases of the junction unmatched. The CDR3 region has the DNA TGTGCCAGCAGCACTGACGGGGGGACCTCCTACGAGCAGTACTTC. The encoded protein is CASSTDGGTSYEQYF.

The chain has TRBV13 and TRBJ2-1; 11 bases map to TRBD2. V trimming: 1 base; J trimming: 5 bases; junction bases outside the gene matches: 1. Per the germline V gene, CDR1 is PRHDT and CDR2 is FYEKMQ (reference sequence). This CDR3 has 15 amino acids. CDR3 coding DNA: TGTGCCAGCAGCTTAGTACTAGCGGGGGACAATGAGCAGTTCTTC. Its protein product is CASSLVLAGDNEQFF. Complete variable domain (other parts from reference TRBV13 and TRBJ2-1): AAGVIQSPRHLIKEKRETATLKCYPIPRHDTVYWYQQGPGQDPQFLISFYEKMQSDKGSIPDRFSAQQFSDYHSELNMSSLELGDSALYFCASSLVLAGDNEQFFGPGTRLTVL.

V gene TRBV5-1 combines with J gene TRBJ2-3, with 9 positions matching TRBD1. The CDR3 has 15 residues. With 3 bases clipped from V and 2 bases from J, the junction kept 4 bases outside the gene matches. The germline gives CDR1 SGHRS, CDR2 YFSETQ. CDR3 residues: CASSWTGANTDTQYF. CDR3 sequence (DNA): TGCGCCAGCAGCTGGACAGGGGCCAACACAGATACGCAGTATTTT.

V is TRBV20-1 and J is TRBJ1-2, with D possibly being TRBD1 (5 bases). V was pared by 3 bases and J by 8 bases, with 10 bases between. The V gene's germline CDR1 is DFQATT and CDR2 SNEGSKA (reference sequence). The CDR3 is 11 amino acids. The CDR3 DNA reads TGCAGTGCTAGCAGGGTCAGGGGCTACACCTTC. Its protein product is CSASRVRGYTF.

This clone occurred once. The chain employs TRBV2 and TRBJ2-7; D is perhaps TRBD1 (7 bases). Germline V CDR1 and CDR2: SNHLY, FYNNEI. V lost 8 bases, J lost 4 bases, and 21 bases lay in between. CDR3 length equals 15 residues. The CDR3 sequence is CASGGRQGIGYEQYF. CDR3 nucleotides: TGTGCCAGCGGGGGGAGACAGGGCATAGGGTACGAGCAGTACTTC.

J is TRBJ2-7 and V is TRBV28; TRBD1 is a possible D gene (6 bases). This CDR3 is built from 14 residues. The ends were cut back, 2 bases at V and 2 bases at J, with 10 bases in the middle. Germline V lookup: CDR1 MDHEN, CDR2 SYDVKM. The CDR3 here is CASSLQGPTYEQYF. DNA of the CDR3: TGTGCCAGCAGTTTACAGGGGCCTACCTACGAGCAGTACTTC.

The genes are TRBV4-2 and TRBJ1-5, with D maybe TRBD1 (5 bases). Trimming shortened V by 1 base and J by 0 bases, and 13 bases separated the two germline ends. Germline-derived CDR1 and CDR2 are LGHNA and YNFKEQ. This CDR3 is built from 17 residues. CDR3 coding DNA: TGTGCCAGCAGCCAAGGGGGTGGGGGGTATAGCAATCAGCCCCAGCATTTT. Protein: CASSQGGGGYSNQPQHF.

In DNA, the CDR3 is TGTGCCAGTAGTTTTGAGCGGGAGCACACCGGGGAGCTGTTTTTT. Translation gives CASSFEREHTGELFF. The rearrangement joins TRBV19 to TRBJ2-2; 8 positions match TRBD2. CDR1 is LNHDA, CDR2 SQIVND, per germline (reference sequence). There are 15 residues in the CDR3. J lost 3 bases, V lost 5 bases, and 5 bases had no gene match.

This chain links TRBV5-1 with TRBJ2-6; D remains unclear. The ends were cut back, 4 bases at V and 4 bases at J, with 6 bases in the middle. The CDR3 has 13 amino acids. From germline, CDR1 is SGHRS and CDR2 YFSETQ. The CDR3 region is CASSGQGANVLTF. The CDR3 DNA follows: TGCGCCAGCAGCGGGCAGGGGGCCAACGTCCTGACTTTC.

The CDR3 region is CSVSSGSRYEQFF. In DNA form, the CDR3 reads TGCAGCGTTTCTAGCGGGAGTAGGTATGAGCAGTTCTTC. V is TRBV29-1 and J is TRBJ2-1; TRBD2 aligns across 10 bases. Germline loops: CDR1 SQVTM, CDR2 ANQGSEA. CDR3 length: 13 amino acids. Trimming removed 5 bases from V and 8 bases from J; junction bases left unmatched: 6.

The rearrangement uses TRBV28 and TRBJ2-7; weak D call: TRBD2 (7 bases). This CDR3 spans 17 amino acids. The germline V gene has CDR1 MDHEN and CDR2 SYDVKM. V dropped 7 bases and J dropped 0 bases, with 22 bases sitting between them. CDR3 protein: CASNPGGLAPSSYEQYF. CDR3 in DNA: TGTGCCAGCAACCCGGGGGGCCTAGCGCCGAGCTCCTACGAGCAGTACTTC.

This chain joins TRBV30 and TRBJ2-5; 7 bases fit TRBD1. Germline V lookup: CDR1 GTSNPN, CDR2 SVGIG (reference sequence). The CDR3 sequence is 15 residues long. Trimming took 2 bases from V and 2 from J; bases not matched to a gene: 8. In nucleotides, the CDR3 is TGTGCCTGGAGTCGACAGGGTCGGTTTCAAGAGACCCAGTACTTC. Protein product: CAWSRQGRFQETQYF. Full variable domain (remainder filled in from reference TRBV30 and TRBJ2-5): SQTIHQWPATLVQPVGSPLSLECTVEGTSNPNLYWYRQAAGRGLQLLFYSVGIGQISSEVPQNLSASRPQDRQFILSSKKLLLSDSGFYLCAWSRQGRFQETQYFGPGTRLLVL.

The CDR3 reads CASSNGQGYNEQFF. CDR3 sequence (DNA): TGTGCCAGTAGTAATGGACAGGGGTACAATGAGCAGTTCTTC. The chain is built from TRBV19 and TRBJ2-1; 9 bases match TRBD1. Trimming removed 4 bases from V and 4 bases from J; junction bases left unmatched: 2. CDR1 and CDR2 (germline): LNHDA, SQIVND (reference sequence). The CDR3 has 14 residues.

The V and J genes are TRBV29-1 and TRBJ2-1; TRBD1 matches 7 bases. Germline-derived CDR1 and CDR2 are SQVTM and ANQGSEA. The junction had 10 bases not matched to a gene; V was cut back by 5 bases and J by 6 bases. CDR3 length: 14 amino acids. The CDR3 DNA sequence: TGCAGCGTTCTCAGTTCGGGACAGTTCAATGAGCAGTTCTTC. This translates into CSVLSSGQFNEQFF.

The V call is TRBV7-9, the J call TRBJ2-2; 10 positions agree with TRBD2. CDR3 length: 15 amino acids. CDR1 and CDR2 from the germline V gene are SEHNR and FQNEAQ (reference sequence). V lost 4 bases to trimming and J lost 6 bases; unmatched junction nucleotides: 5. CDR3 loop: CASSSAGGAAGELFF. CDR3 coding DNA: TGTGCCAGCAGCTCAGCGGGAGGGGCGGCCGGGGAGCTGTTTTTT.

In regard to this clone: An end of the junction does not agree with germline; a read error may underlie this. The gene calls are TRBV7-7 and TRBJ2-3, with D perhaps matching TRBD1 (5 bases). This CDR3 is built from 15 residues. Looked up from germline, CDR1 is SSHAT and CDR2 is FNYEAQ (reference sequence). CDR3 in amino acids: CASSLGQGFTDTQYF. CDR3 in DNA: TGTGCTAGCAGCCTGGGGCAGGGCTTCACAGATACGCAGTATTTT.

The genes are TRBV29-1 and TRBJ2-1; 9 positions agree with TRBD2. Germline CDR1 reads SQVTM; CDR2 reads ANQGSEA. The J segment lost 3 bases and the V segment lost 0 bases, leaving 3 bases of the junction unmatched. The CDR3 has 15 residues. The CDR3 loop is CSVEEAAGGYNEQFF. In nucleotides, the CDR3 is TGCAGCGTTGAAGAAGCAGCGGGAGGCTACAATGAGCAGTTCTTC.

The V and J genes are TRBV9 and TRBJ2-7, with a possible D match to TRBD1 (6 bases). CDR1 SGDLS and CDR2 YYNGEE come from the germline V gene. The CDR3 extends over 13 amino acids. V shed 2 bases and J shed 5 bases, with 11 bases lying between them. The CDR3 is CASSVTGSDEQYF. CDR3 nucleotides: TGTGCCAGCAGCGTTACAGGGAGCGACGAGCAGTACTTC. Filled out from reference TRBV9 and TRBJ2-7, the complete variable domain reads DSGVTQTPKHLITATGQRVTLRCSPRSGDLSVYWYQQSLDQGLQFLIQYYNGEERAKGNILERFSAQQFPDLHSELNLSSLELGDSALYFCASSVTGSDEQYFGPGTRLTVT.

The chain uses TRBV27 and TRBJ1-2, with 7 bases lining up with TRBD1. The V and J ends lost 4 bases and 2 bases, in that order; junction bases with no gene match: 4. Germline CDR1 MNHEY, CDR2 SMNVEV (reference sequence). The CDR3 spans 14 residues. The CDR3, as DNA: TGTGCCAGCAGTTCGGGACAGTCAAACTATGGCTACACCTTC. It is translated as CASSSGQSNYGYTF.

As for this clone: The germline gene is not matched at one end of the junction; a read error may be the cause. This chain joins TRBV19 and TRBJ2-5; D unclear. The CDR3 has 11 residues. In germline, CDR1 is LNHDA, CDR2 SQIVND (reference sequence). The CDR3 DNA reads TGTGCTAGTACTGAAGCGGAGACCCAGTACTTC. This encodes CASTEAETQYF.

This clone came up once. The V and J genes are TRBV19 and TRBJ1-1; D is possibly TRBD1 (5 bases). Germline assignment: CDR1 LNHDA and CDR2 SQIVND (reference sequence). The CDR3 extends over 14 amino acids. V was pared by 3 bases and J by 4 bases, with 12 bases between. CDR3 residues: CASSIQTGPTEAFF. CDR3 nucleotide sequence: TGTGCCAGTAGTATTCAAACAGGCCCCACTGAAGCTTTCTTT.

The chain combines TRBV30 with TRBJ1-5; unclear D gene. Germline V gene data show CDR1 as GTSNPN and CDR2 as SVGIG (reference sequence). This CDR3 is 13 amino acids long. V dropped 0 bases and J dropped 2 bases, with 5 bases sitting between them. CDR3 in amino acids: CAWSVHRNQPQHF. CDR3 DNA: TGTGCCTGGAGTGTACATCGCAATCAGCCCCAGCATTTT.

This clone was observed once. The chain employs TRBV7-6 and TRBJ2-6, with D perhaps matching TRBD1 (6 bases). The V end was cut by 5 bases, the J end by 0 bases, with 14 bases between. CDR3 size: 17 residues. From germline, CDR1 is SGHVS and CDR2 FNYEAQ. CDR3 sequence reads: CASSPTGLSSGANVLTF. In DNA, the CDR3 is TGTGCCAGCAGCCCAACAGGGTTAAGCTCTGGGGCCAACGTCCTGACTTTC.

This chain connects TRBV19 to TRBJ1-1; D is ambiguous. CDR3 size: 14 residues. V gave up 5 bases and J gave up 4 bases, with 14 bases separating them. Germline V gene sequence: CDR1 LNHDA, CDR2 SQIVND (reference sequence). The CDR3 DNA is TGTGCCAGTAGTCCCCGAAGGCCGGGCACTGAAGCTTTCTTT. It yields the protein CASSPRRPGTEAFF.

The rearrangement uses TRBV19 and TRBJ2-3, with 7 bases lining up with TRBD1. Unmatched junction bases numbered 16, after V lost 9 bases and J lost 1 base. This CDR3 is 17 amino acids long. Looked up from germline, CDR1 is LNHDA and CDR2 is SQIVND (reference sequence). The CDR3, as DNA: TGTGCCAGCTGCCCTGACAGGGCAAGGGGTGGCACAGATACGCAGTATTTT. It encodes CASCPDRARGGTDTQYF.